This T cell receptor beta chain emerged from a study of tumor T cells in aggressive B-cell lymphoma. The CDR3 runs to 17 residues. Germline V lookup: CDR1 SGDLS, CDR2 YYNGEE. With V trimmed by 4 bases and J by 2 bases, 5 bases remained unmatched. Produced via immunoSEQ multiplex PCR; TCRdb's table is partial and in-frame only. Of about 1,000 clones in the sample, 60% to 80% are singletons; the top ten hold less than 12%. V and J are TRBV9 and TRBJ2-2, with 13 bases lining up with TRBD2. Specimen: tumor tissue. This receptor was identified in an adult with diffuse large B cell lymphoma. The CDR3 nucleotides read TGTGCCAGCAGCCTTGAGGGACTAGCGGGAAACACCGGGGAGCTGTTTTTT. As protein: CASSLEGLAGNTGELFF.